These 22 T cell receptor beta chains originate from one sample sequenced in a study of blood T cell repertoires in COVID-19. The method was immunoSEQ multiplex PCR; TCRdb's version includes in-frame clones alone and lacks a portion of them. The table includes some 250,000 clones, approximately 91% detected once. The sequencing input was peripheral blood. The source is a woman between 25 and 40 years old with acute or convalescent COVID-19.

Written as DNA, the CDR3 is TGCGCCAGCAGCTTGAATCTAGCGGGAGGTGAGACCCAGTACTTC. Translating it yields CASSLNLAGGETQYF. The chain has TRBV5-1 and TRBJ2-5; 11 bases line up with TRBD2. V was pared by 1 base and J by 5 bases, with 4 bases of the junction left unmatched. The CDR3 consists of 15 residues. Germline loops: CDR1 SGHRS, CDR2 YFSETQ.

The chain links TRBV14 to TRBJ1-2; 11 nucleotides line up with TRBD1. The trim removed 10 bases at V and 5 bases at J, leaving 3 bases unmatched. Germline V lookup: CDR1 SGHDN, CDR2 FVKESK. This CDR3 has 12 residues. The CDR3 here is CATGTGGYGYTF. In DNA, the CDR3 is TGTGCCACCGGGACAGGGGGTTATGGCTACACCTTC.

This sequence joins TRBV12-3 or TRBV12-4 and TRBJ1-1; D might be TRBD1 (6 bases). V was trimmed by 0 bases and J by 8 bases, leaving 10 bases between them. The CDR3 consists of 13 residues. CDR3 sequence: CASSLAKGGEAFF. CDR3 coding DNA: TGTGCCAGCAGTTTAGCCAAGGGGGGGGAAGCTTTCTTT.

Only one count was recorded for this clone. V and J are TRBV3-1 (or the pseudogene TRBV3-2) and TRBJ2-7; 14 bases match TRBD2. Germline V gene data show CDR1 as LGHDT and CDR2 as YNNKEL (reference sequence). The trim removed 4 bases at V and 3 bases at J, leaving 2 bases unmatched. CDR3 size: 15 residues. The CDR3 bases are TGTGCCAGCAGCCGACTAGCGGGAGGGCTCTACGAGCAGTACTTC. As protein: CASSRLAGGLYEQYF.

The chain combines TRBV10-3 with TRBJ2-3; 8 bases are shared with TRBD2. Germline assignment: CDR1 ENHRY and CDR2 SYGVKD. The V gene end was trimmed by 0 bases and the J gene end by 1 base; junction bases not matched to a gene: 9. This CDR3 is built from 18 residues. The CDR3, as DNA: TGTGCCATCAGTGAGTCGAATTCGTCGGGAGGGCGCACAGATACGCAGTATTTT. Residues: CAISESNSSGGRTDTQYF.

V is TRBV9 and J is TRBJ1-1, with 7 bases identical to TRBD1. The CDR3 has 14 amino acids. Germline CDR1 and CDR2: SGDLS and YYNGEE. With 3 bases clipped from V and 9 bases from J, the junction kept 11 bases outside the gene matches. The CDR3 spells CASSAGQNEVKAFF. As DNA, the CDR3 is TGTGCCAGCAGCGCGGGACAGAATGAGGTAAAAGCTTTCTTT.

The CDR3: CATPRGPPNTEAFF. DNA for the CDR3: TGTGCCACCCCGCGAGGGCCTCCGAACACTGAAGCTTTCTTT. The chain has TRBV2 and TRBJ1-1, with no clear D. Germline CDR1 and CDR2: SNHLY and FYNNEI. V lost 10 bases and J 1 base, leaving 16 bases between the germline ends. The CDR3 length is 14 residues.

The CDR3 nucleotides read TGCAGCGCGCGGGGGGGCCAAGCAAGCTATGGCTACACCTTC. This sequence encodes CSARGGQASYGYTF. The chain joins TRBV29-1 to TRBJ1-2, with D maybe TRBD1 (6 bases). The CDR3 sequence is 14 residues long. Deletions cut 7 bases from V and 4 bases from J, with 19 bases between. Per germline, CDR1 SQVTM and CDR2 ANQGSEA.

The chain uses TRBV5-1 and TRBJ2-1; 9 bases are a match to TRBD2. V shed 0 bases, J shed 0 bases, and the junction held 10 bases outside the gene matches. The CDR3 covers 19 residues. In germline, CDR1 is SGHRS, CDR2 YFSETQ. The CDR3 region has the DNA TGCGCCAGCAGCTTGGTAGGTCCTAGCGGGGCCAACTCCTACAATGAGCAGTTCTTC. Its protein product is CASSLVGPSGANSYNEQFF.

The rearrangement links TRBV10-3 to TRBJ2-7; TRBD2 matches at 8 bases. The CDR3 is 12 residues long. Looked up from germline, CDR1 is ENHRY and CDR2 is SYGVKD. After removal of 9 bases from V and 2 bases from J, the junction contained 3 bases not matched to a gene. The CDR3 bases are TGTGCCATGATGACTAGCGCCTACGAGCAGTACTTC. This encodes CAMMTSAYEQYF.

The V gene is TRBV20-1, the J gene TRBJ2-1, with 8 bases identical to TRBD2. The V and J ends lost 3 bases and 2 bases, in that order; junction bases with no gene match: 9. This CDR3 is built from 16 residues. Germline lookup yields CDR1 DFQATT and CDR2 SNEGSKA (reference sequence). This CDR3 is CSASFDGGGPYNEQFF. CDR3 bases: TGCAGTGCTAGTTTCGACGGGGGGGGCCCCTACAATGAGCAGTTCTTC.

The gene calls are TRBV14 and TRBJ2-7; 9 bases are shared with TRBD2. The germline gives CDR1 SGHDN, CDR2 FVKESK. The CDR3 consists of 14 residues. The V gene end was trimmed by 1 base and the J gene end by 3 bases; junction bases not matched to a gene: 1. The CDR3 here is CASSQGLAVYEQYF. CDR3 sequence (DNA): TGTGCCAGCAGCCAAGGACTAGCGGTCTACGAGCAGTACTTC.

The chain couples TRBV18 to TRBJ1-1, with 7 nucleotides matching TRBD1. CDR1 is KGHSH and CDR2 is LQKENI in the germline V gene. The J segment lost 6 bases and the V segment lost 3 bases, leaving 1 base of the junction unmatched. The CDR3 contains 12 residues. The CDR3 spells CASSPGTAEAFF. The CDR3, as DNA: TGTGCCAGCTCACCCGGGACAGCTGAAGCTTTCTTT.

The rearrangement joins TRBV4-2 to TRBJ2-5; 10 positions match TRBD2. Germline V gives CDR1 LGHNA, CDR2 YNFKEQ. J lost 4 bases, V lost 0 bases, and 8 bases had no gene match. This CDR3 contains 17 residues. This CDR3 reads CASSQDASGRGGETQYF. Here the CDR3 DNA reads TGTGCCAGCAGCCAAGACGCTAGCGGGAGAGGCGGAGAGACCCAGTACTTC.

V gene TRBV2 combines with J gene TRBJ2-3; 9 positions match TRBD2. This CDR3 is 14 amino acids long. Losses at the gene ends were 10 bases for V and 0 bases for J; bases not matched to a gene: 5. Germline assignment: CDR1 SNHLY and CDR2 FYNNEI. CDR3 nucleotide sequence: TGTGCCACCCCGACTAGCGGTAGCACAGATACGCAGTATTTT. Its translation: CATPTSGSTDTQYF.

V is TRBV6-5 and J is TRBJ2-1, with a possible D match to TRBD2 (5 bases). The CDR3 loop spans 14 amino acids. Trimming shortened V by 0 bases and J by 8 bases, and 11 bases separated the two germline ends. CDR1 and CDR2 from the germline V gene are MNHEY and SVGAGI. The CDR3 here is CASSYSGREDEQFF. CDR3 nucleotide sequence: TGTGCCAGCAGTTACTCGGGGAGAGAGGATGAGCAGTTCTTC.

A few counts support this clone. The V gene is TRBV9, the J gene TRBJ1-1; D is unresolved. The CDR3 covers 14 residues. Per the germline V gene, CDR1 is SGDLS and CDR2 is YYNGEE. With 0 bases removed from V and 1 base from J, the gap between germline ends came to 7 bases. The CDR3 region has the DNA TGTGCCAGCAGCGTAGTCACACCGAACACTGAAGCTTTCTTT. It encodes CASSVVTPNTEAFF.

This clone was found a few times. The chain joins TRBV9 to TRBJ2-3; the match to TRBD2 covers 12 bases. The CDR3 totals 18 residues. Germline-derived CDR1 and CDR2 are SGDLS and YYNGEE. J gave up 6 bases and V 6 bases, and 17 bases lay outside the gene matches. The CDR3 reads CASNGASGRARIGDTQYF. The CDR3 nucleotides read TGTGCCAGCAATGGAGCTAGCGGGAGGGCCCGTATCGGGGATACGCAGTATTTT.

This clone has a single count. This sequence joins TRBV7-9 and TRBJ2-3, with TRBD2 identical over 7 bases. CDR1 and CDR2 from the germline V gene are SEHNR and FQNEAQ (reference sequence). CDR3 size: 15 residues. J lost 4 bases, V lost 1 base, and 5 bases had no gene match. The CDR3 bases are TGTGCCAGCAGCTTAGGGCGACTAGCTCCAGATACGCAGTATTTT. Amino acids: CASSLGRLAPDTQYF.

The chain has TRBV18 and TRBJ1-5; TRBD1 might be the D (6 bases). The CDR3 runs to 15 residues. V was trimmed by 3 bases and J by 6 bases, leaving 15 bases between them. Germline loops: CDR1 KGHSH, CDR2 LQKENI. CDR3 nucleotide sequence: TGTGCCAGCTCACCCCCCGGGGGGGCGGTTCAGCCCCAGCATTTT. Translating gives CASSPPGGAVQPQHF.

This clone has just a few counts. J is TRBJ2-2 and V is TRBV25-1, with TRBD2 matching 12 bases. Germline loops: CDR1 MGHDK, CDR2 SYGVNS. Unmatched junction bases numbered 7, after V lost 4 bases and J lost 4 bases. This CDR3 spans 17 amino acids. The CDR3 DNA sequence: TGTGCCAGCAGTGCCCCGACTAGCGGGAGTCCCACCGGGGAGCTGTTTTTT. Translating it yields CASSAPTSGSPTGELFF.

This clone has more than one count but fewer than ten. This chain uses TRBV7-8 with TRBJ2-7, with 10 positions matching TRBD2. Germline trimming cut 5 bases from V and 1 base from J; bases unmatched to any gene: 5. The CDR3 is 15 amino acids. Germline CDR1 and CDR2: SGHVS and FQNEAQ. CDR3 nucleotides: TGTGCCAGCAGCCCCAGCGGGAGGGGGTCCTACGAGCAGTACTTC. Its protein product is CASSPSGRGSYEQYF.